This TCR beta chain was profiled in a study of T cells after yellow fever vaccination. General study findings and limits: After the booster, 96% of CD4 and about nine tenths of CD8 primary-response clones were re-detected.

MiXCR was run by TCRdb on the 5' RACE reads, yielding one entry per CDR3 protein. The sample lists 150,000 or so distinct CDR3 sequences, 6% to 7.5% occurring once. At least ten counts were recorded for this clonotype. What it binds is not known. The CDR3 extends over 16 amino acids. CDR1 SGHTA and CDR2 FQGNSA come from the germline V gene. With 0 bases removed from V and 2 bases from J, the gap between germline ends came to 13 bases. The origin of this receptor is a man aged 18 to 30 who received the YFV17D yellow fever vaccine. The sample was CD4+ T cells sorted from PBMCs, taken 5 to 6 days after the first yellow fever vaccination. The genes are TRBV7-2 and TRBJ2-5; D is uncertain. The CDR3 DNA sequence: TGTGCCAGCAGCTTAGCGGGGAACCTGCCTCAAGAGACCCAGTACTTC. It is translated as CASSLAGNLPQETQYF.